Below are 10 T cell receptor beta chains sequenced from a single sample in a study of cytomegalovirus exposure and HLA in healthy donors. The PCR employed 60 Vbeta primers together with 13 Jbeta primers. Clones were sequenced by immunoSEQ multiplex PCR, and TCRdb holds only the in-frame ones, with some missing. The data contain tens of thousands of clones, over 70% of them seen just once; the ten biggest clones take up roughly 50%. The sample comprised PBMCs. The receptors were gathered from a man aged 45 to 65 in good health and CMV-seropositive.

In the case of this clone: The junction differs from germline at one of its ends, possibly a read error. V and J are TRBV7-9 and TRBJ1-1; D ambiguous. From germline, CDR1 is SEHNR and CDR2 FQNEAQ (reference sequence). This CDR3 region has 10 residues. CDR3 DNA sequence: TGTTCCAGCAGCTTAGTGGAGGCTTTCTTT. Its protein is CSSSLVEAFF.

This sequence joins TRBV19 and TRBJ2-2; D call uncertain. V lost 5 bases, J lost 5 bases, and 24 bases lay in between. CDR1 is LNHDA, CDR2 SQIVND, per germline (reference sequence). The CDR3 length is 18 residues. DNA of the CDR3: TGTGCCAGTAGTTCACCCCCCGGTCTCTCCTCCGGGACCGGGGAGCTGTTTTTT. Protein product: CASSSPPGLSSGTGELFF.

This clone came up once. The V gene is TRBV6-5, the J gene TRBJ1-4; TRBD1 aligns across 7 bases. The trim removed 6 bases at V and 1 base at J, leaving 5 bases unmatched. Germline CDR1 reads MNHEY; CDR2 reads SVGAGI. This CDR3 spans 15 amino acids. The CDR3 DNA follows: TGTGCCAGCAGAAGACAGGGTGGAACTAATGAAAAACTGTTTTTT. Residues: CASRRQGGTNEKLFF.

In its sample, this clone was seen a few times. The J gene is TRBJ2-5, the V gene TRBV11-3, with 7 bases fitting TRBD2. This CDR3 contains 14 residues. V lost 5 bases and J lost 5; bases outside the gene matches: 8. CDR1 and CDR2 (germline): SGHNT, YENEEA. CDR3 coding DNA: TGTGCCAGCAGCCCTACTAGCGACGGGGAGACCCAGTACTTC. This translates into CASSPTSDGETQYF.

Concerning this clone itself: This CDR3 fails to terminate in the conserved phenylalanine or tryptophan, so it likely reflects a read error. The chain couples TRBV30 to TRBJ1-5; the D gene is possibly TRBD1 (6 bases). Germline assignment: CDR1 GTSNPN and CDR2 SVGIG (reference sequence). V dropped 0 bases and J dropped 6 bases, with 12 bases sitting between them. The CDR3 is made up of 14 amino acids. CDR3 in DNA: TGTGCCTGGAGTGTACAGGGAGGGCCTCAGCCCCAGCATTTG. It translates to CAWSVQGGPQPQHL.

This chain joins TRBV19 and TRBJ2-2; 9 bases fit TRBD1. Germline V gene data show CDR1 as LNHDA and CDR2 as SQIVND (reference sequence). This CDR3 region has 18 residues. V shed 10 bases and J 4 bases; nucleotides not matched to a gene: 19. As DNA, the CDR3 is TGTGCCACTACTGGGACAGGGAGAGGAGGTGTTGCCACCGGGGAGCTGTTTTTT. Translated: CATTGTGRGGVATGELFF.

The genes are TRBV29-1 and TRBJ1-5, with TRBD1 identical over 7 bases. CDR3 length: 14 residues. Germline V gene sequence: CDR1 SQVTM, CDR2 ANQGSEA. Losses at the gene ends were 6 bases for V and 0 bases for J; bases not matched to a gene: 5. The CDR3 sequence is CSVAGTDSNQPQHF. The CDR3 bases are TGCAGCGTAGCCGGGACAGATAGCAATCAGCCCCAGCATTTT.

Concerning this clone itself: One end of the junction is discordant with germline, which a read error may explain. V and J are TRBV30 and TRBJ1-6; D is undetermined. The CDR3 is 14 amino acids. Looked up from germline, CDR1 is GTSNPN and CDR2 is SVGIG (reference sequence). CDR3 residues: CAWSAGSYNSPLPF. CDR3 in DNA: TGTGCCTGGAGTGCGGGGTCCTATAATTCTCCCCTCCCCTTT. Variable domain in full (rest from reference TRBV30 and TRBJ1-6): SQTIHQWPATLVQPVGSPLSLECTVEGTSNPNLYWYRQAAGRGLQLLFYSVGIGQISSEVPQNLSASRPQDRQFILSSKKLLLSDSGFYLCAWSAGSYNSPLPFGNGTRLTVT.

The genes are TRBV5-4 and TRBJ1-2; D might be TRBD1 (5 bases). The V end lost 1 base, the J end lost 4 bases, and 14 bases lay between the germline ends. Germline V lookup: CDR1 SGHNT, CDR2 YYREEE (reference sequence). The CDR3 contains 15 residues. In nucleotides, the CDR3 is TGTGCCAGCAGCTTGATGCAGGGAGGACTCTATGGCTACACCTTC. The encoded protein is CASSLMQGGLYGYTF. The full variable domain, in which reference TRBV5-4 and TRBJ1-2 provide the parts outside the CDR3, is ETGVTQSPTHLIKTRGQQVTLRCSSQSGHNTVSWYQQALGQGPQFIFQYYREEENGRGNFPPRFSGLQFPNYSSELNVNALELDDSALYLCASSLMQGGLYGYTFGSGTRLTVV.

This rearrangement joins TRBV11-2 to TRBJ2-3, with D perhaps TRBD2 (6 bases). Trimming removed 3 bases from V and 5 bases from J, with 9 bases in between. The CDR3 contains 13 residues. Germline loops: CDR1 SGHAT, CDR2 FQNNGV. The CDR3 loop is CASSFRGIDTQYF. The CDR3 bases are TGTGCCAGCAGCTTCCGGGGGATAGATACGCAGTATTTT.